Presented here are 6 T cell receptor beta chains from one specimen sequenced in a study of beta chain features in type 1 diabetes. The isolated RNA, all of it, was reverse transcribed, so expressed TCRB transcripts were what got sequenced. Assay: immunoSEQ multiplex PCR; the TCRdb copy retains only in-frame clones and omits some. The table includes roughly 350,000 clones, roughly 9.6% detected once. Source material: naive CD4+ T cells from blood. The receptors were gathered from a woman aged 25 to 39 in good health.

In its sample, this clone was seen a few times. The chain carries TRBV6-4 and TRBJ1-2; D is ambiguous. Germline V gene data show CDR1 as MRHNA and CDR2 as SNTAGT. CDR3 size: 14 residues. The ends were cut back, 2 bases at V and 0 bases at J, with 7 bases in the middle. The DNA of the CDR3 is TGTGCCAGCAGTGACGGCGGGGCTAACTATGGCTACACCTTC. Translation gives CASSDGGANYGYTF.

CDR3 sequence: CAISESGRDQETQYF. The CDR3 coding sequence is TGTGCCATCAGTGAGTCTGGGAGGGATCAAGAGACCCAGTACTTC. The V gene is TRBV10-3, the J gene TRBJ2-5; 7 nucleotides agree with TRBD2. Per germline, CDR1 ENHRY and CDR2 SYGVKD. The V gene end was trimmed by 0 bases and the J gene end by 2 bases; junction bases not matched to a gene: 3. The CDR3 is 15 amino acids.

This clone was detected only a few times. CDR3 sequence reads: CASSSGLAGVETQYF. The CDR3 coding sequence is TGCGCCAGCAGCTCGGGACTAGCGGGGGTAGAGACCCAGTACTTC. The chain couples TRBV5-1 to TRBJ2-5; 14 nucleotides align to TRBD2. The junction had 2 bases not matched to a gene; V was cut back by 3 bases and J by 4 bases. Germline V CDR1 and CDR2: SGHRS, YFSETQ. The CDR3 contains 15 residues.

V is TRBV28 and J is TRBJ2-7; 8 bases line up with TRBD1. J lost 0 bases, V lost 4 bases, and 8 bases had no gene match. The germline gives CDR1 MDHEN, CDR2 SYDVKM. The CDR3 length is 16 residues. CDR3 DNA: TGTGCCAGCAGTTCCCCTGGGACAGGAAACTCCTACGAGCAGTACTTC. Protein product: CASSSPGTGNSYEQYF. Variable domain in full (rest from reference TRBV28 and TRBJ2-7): DVKVTQSSRYLVKRTGEKVFLECVQDMDHENMFWYRQDPGLGLRLIYFSYDVKMKEKGDIPEGYSVSREKKERFSLILESASTNQTSMYLCASSSPGTGNSYEQYFGPGTRLTVT.

This chain connects TRBV6-5 to TRBJ2-7; no firm D call. Trimming pared 8 bases from V and 0 bases from J, leaving 8 bases between. From germline, CDR1 is MNHEY and CDR2 SVGAGI. This CDR3 comprises 12 residues. CDR3 region: CASVASSYEQYF. The CDR3 DNA reads TGTGCCAGCGTCGCCAGCTCCTACGAGCAGTACTTC.

This clone was counted a few times. The gene calls are TRBV5-4 and TRBJ2-3, with 10 nucleotides matching TRBD2. This CDR3 is built from 16 residues. The junction had 5 bases not matched to a gene; V was cut back by 0 bases and J by 4 bases. Germline V lookup: CDR1 SGHNT, CDR2 YYREEE (reference sequence). CDR3 nucleotide sequence: TGTGCCAGCAGCTTGGCCCTAGCGGGAGCCGCAGATACGCAGTATTTT. This gives the protein CASSLALAGAADTQYF.